This T cell receptor beta chain came from a study of cytomegalovirus exposure and HLA in healthy donors. Study summary: Roughly 80 million unique TCRs from HLA-typed donors made up an early data release.

The PCR had 60 Vbeta and 13 Jbeta primers. Clones were sequenced by immunoSEQ multiplex PCR, and TCRdb holds only the in-frame ones, with some missing. Found here are about 140,000 clones, approximately 77% of them singletons; the top ten hold roughly 1.3%. This clone was detected only once. The junction and the germline gene differ at one end; a read error may be behind it. Germline CDR1 and CDR2: KGHSH and LQKENI. The CDR3 totals 16 residues. The V and J genes are TRBV18 and TRBJ1-1; 8 bases align to TRBD1. The TCR originated in a woman aged 40 to 49 in good health and CMV-seronegative. The sequenced sample consisted of PBMCs. CDR3 nucleotide sequence: TGTGCCAGCTCGCCACTCCGACAGGGGACGAACACTGAAGCTTTCTTT. This gives the protein CASSPLRQGTNTEAFF.